The 5 T cell receptor beta chains reported below all come from one sample, sequenced in a study of breast tumors, draining lymph nodes, adjacent tissues. Each CDR3 protein is one row after TCRdb ran MiXCR on the multiplex PCR reads. The sample comprises more than 250,000 distinct CDR3 sequences, 30% of which are singletons, and 0.85% to 1.3% rests with the top ten. Breast cancer patients provided tissue from their axillary draining lymph nodes. Sequenced input: axillary lymph node tissue. The receptor set was obtained from a female donor with breast cancer. Some clones in this sample may be carry-over from other donors' samples.

This clonotype came up a few times. This could be a read error, since a much larger clone is one nucleotide away. This CDR3 is missing its conserved last phenylalanine or tryptophan, likely due to a read error. V gene TRBV5-1 combines with J gene TRBJ1-4, with unresolved D. Trimming pared 7 bases from V and 3 bases from J, leaving 10 bases between. CDR1 SGHRS and CDR2 YFSETQ come from the germline V gene. This CDR3 region has 13 residues. The DNA for the CDR3 is TGCGCCAGCGCGAGGTCTTCTAATGAAAAACTGTTTTCT. As protein: CASARSSNEKLFS.

V is TRBV9 and J is TRBJ1-3; D ambiguous. V was clipped by 10 bases and J by 0 bases, with 14 bases between them. The CDR3 consists of 14 residues. The germline CDR1 and CDR2 sequences are SGDLS and YYNGEE. This chain's CDR3 is CAGVTENSGNTIYF. For the CDR3, the DNA is TGTGCCGGAGTAACAGAGAACTCTGGAAACACCATATATTTT.

The chain is built from TRBV3-1 and TRBJ2-7; a weak D match, TRBD1 (6 bases). Germline loops: CDR1 LGHDT, CDR2 YNNKEL (reference sequence). The V end was cut by 3 bases, the J end by 4 bases, with 19 bases between. The CDR3 totals 16 residues. The CDR3 protein is CASSHNPNRAKYEQYF. The CDR3 bases are TGTGCCAGCAGCCACAACCCAAACAGGGCCAAATACGAGCAGTACTTC.

The chain couples TRBV12-3 or TRBV12-4 to TRBJ1-1; 9 bases map to TRBD1. Trimming at V came to 7 bases and at J to 0 bases, leaving 6 bases not matched to a gene. This CDR3 is built from 15 residues. This chain's CDR3 is CASTPQGALNTEAFF. CDR3 DNA sequence: TGTGCCAGCACTCCACAGGGGGCCTTGAACACTGAAGCTTTCTTT.

This clonotype was seen a few times. One base away lies a much larger clone, so this may be a sequencing read error. In nucleotides, the CDR3 is TGTGCCAGCAGCTTACTGGGCTCCGGGCGAGTCTATGGCTACACCTTC. It yields the protein CASSLLGSGRVYGYTF. The chain joins TRBV13 to TRBJ1-2; D ambiguous. There are 16 residues in the CDR3. V shed 2 bases and J shed 4 bases, with 17 bases lying between them. Germline CDR1 and CDR2: PRHDT and FYEKMQ (reference sequence).